These 27 T cell receptor beta chains share one sample of origin, sequenced in a study of OX40 agonist ivuxolimab in advanced cancers. Profiling relied on immunoSEQ multiplex PCR, and the TCRdb table lists in-frame clones only, not all of them. Among about 14,000 clones listed, roughly 78% were seen once. The source material was CD4+ or CD8+ T cells sorted from blood, sampled in a trial of the OX40 agonist ivuxolimab. These receptors came from an adult with an advanced solid tumor such as melanoma, head and neck, liver or kidney cancer.

The chain has TRBV9 and TRBJ2-5, with TRBD2 matching over 11 bases. This CDR3 has 15 amino acids. Germline loops: CDR1 SGDLS, CDR2 YYNGEE. J was trimmed by 4 bases and V by 4 bases; bases with no gene match: 6. Written as DNA, the CDR3 is TGTGCCAGCAGCCAAGAGCTAGCGGGGGGAGAGACCCAGTACTTC. This translates into CASSQELAGGETQYF.

This chain links TRBV6-1 with TRBJ1-6; D is possibly TRBD1 (5 bases). This CDR3 contains 15 residues. Trimming cost V 2 bases and J 5 bases, with 10 bases left between them. Looked up from germline, CDR1 is MNHNS and CDR2 is SASEGT. The CDR3: CASSERQGDNSPLHF. The CDR3, as DNA: TGTGCCAGCAGTGAAAGGCAGGGTGATAATTCACCCCTCCACTTT.

The chain carries TRBV2 and TRBJ2-3; D unresolved. V lost 6 bases and J 4 bases, leaving 8 bases between the germline ends. The CDR3 sequence is 12 residues long. Germline V lookup: CDR1 SNHLY, CDR2 FYNNEI. This CDR3 is CASSRLADTQYF. As DNA, the CDR3 is TGTGCCAGCAGCCGATTGGCAGATACGCAGTATTTT. The whole variable domain, filled in from reference TRBV2 and TRBJ2-3, reads EPEVTQTPSHQVTQMGQEVILRCVPISNHLYFYWYRQILGQKVEFLVSFYNNEISEKSEIFDDQFSVERPDGSNFTLKIRSTKLEDSAMYFCASSRLADTQYFGPGTRLTVL.

CDR3: CAILAVGEQFF. In DNA form, the CDR3 reads TGTGCCATACTAGCTGTGGGTGAGCAGTTCTTC. V is TRBV10-3 and J is TRBJ2-1, with a possible D match to TRBD2 (6 bases). This CDR3 is 11 amino acids long. The germline CDR1 and CDR2 sequences are ENHRY and SYGVKD. The germline V and J ends were trimmed by 9 bases and 9 bases, with 12 bases remaining between them.

J is TRBJ2-5 and V is TRBV7-3; possible D gene TRBD2, 5 bases. V shed 2 bases and J shed 2 bases, with 12 bases lying between them. This CDR3 has 15 residues. Germline assignment: CDR1 SGHTA and CDR2 FQGTGA. The CDR3 region is CASSLGSADQETQYF. CDR3 nucleotide sequence: TGTGCCAGCAGCTTAGGTTCAGCGGATCAAGAGACCCAGTACTTC.

In this sample, this clone turned up once. The chain employs TRBV6-1 and TRBJ2-1; TRBD2 aligns across 12 bases. The CDR3 has 16 residues. Germline CDR1 reads MNHNS; CDR2 reads SASEGT. V dropped 4 bases and J dropped 4; count of bases not matched to a gene: 5. Written as DNA, the CDR3 is TGTGCCAGCAGTGTATGGACTAGCGGGGAGTACAATGAGCAGTTCTTC. Translated: CASSVWTSGEYNEQFF.

This clone is classed as medium-sized. V is TRBV6-1 and J is TRBJ2-3, with a tentative D call TRBD1 (7 bases). Trimming cost V 2 bases and J 4 bases, with 13 bases left between them. The CDR3 sequence is 15 residues long. Germline values: CDR1 MNHNS, CDR2 SASEGT. The CDR3 bases are TGTGCCAGCAGTGAACGGACAGGAGGGGCAGATACGCAGTATTTT. This translates into CASSERTGGADTQYF.

The rearrangement links TRBV6-5 to TRBJ1-1; D possibly corresponds to TRBD1 (6 bases). The ends were cut back, 1 base at V and 8 bases at J, with 17 bases in the middle. This CDR3 is 15 amino acids long. Per germline, CDR1 MNHEY and CDR2 SVGAGI. The CDR3 here is CASSYLPVLGGEAFF. The CDR3 nucleotides read TGTGCCAGCAGTTACTTGCCCGTTTTGGGGGGCGAAGCTTTCTTT.

This sequence joins TRBV19 and TRBJ2-1; tentative D call: TRBD1 (6 bases). Looked up from germline, CDR1 is LNHDA and CDR2 is SQIVND (reference sequence). Trimming took 7 bases from V and 0 from J, leaving 13 bases between them. The CDR3 loop spans 15 amino acids. CDR3 bases: TGTGCCAGTAATTACAGGGTGAACTCCTACAATGAGCAGTTCTTC. Translation: CASNYRVNSYNEQFF.

The V gene is TRBV9, the J gene TRBJ2-4, with D perhaps TRBD1 or TRBD2 (6 bases each). This CDR3 is built from 15 residues. Germline CDR1 SGDLS, CDR2 YYNGEE. The V end lost 4 bases, the J end lost 3 bases, and 14 bases lay between the germline ends. CDR3 coding DNA: TGTGCCAGCAGCCCCGGAGGGGGAAACAAAAACATTCAGTACTTC. This sequence encodes CASSPGGGNKNIQYF. Full variable domain (rest looked up from reference TRBV9 and TRBJ2-4): DSGVTQTPKHLITATGQRVTLRCSPRSGDLSVYWYQQSLDQGLQFLIQYYNGEERAKGNILERFSAQQFPDLHSELNLSSLELGDSALYFCASSPGGGNKNIQYFGAGTRLSVL.

V is TRBV5-4 and J is TRBJ2-1; 9 positions match TRBD1. This CDR3 is built from 16 residues. Germline CDR1 and CDR2: SGHNT and YYREEE (reference sequence). J was trimmed by 4 bases and V by 0 bases; bases with no gene match: 5. The CDR3 DNA reads TGTGCCAGCAGCTTGGGTTCCGGGACAGGGTACAATGAGCAGTTCTTC. Protein product: CASSLGSGTGYNEQFF.

The chain joins TRBV29-1 to TRBJ1-2; 7 bases match TRBD1. From germline, CDR1 is SQVTM and CDR2 ANQGSEA. The CDR3 is made up of 15 amino acids. Germline trimming cut 7 bases from V and 0 bases from J; bases unmatched to any gene: 11. The chain's CDR3 is CSADGGQPANYGYTF. CDR3 in DNA: TGCAGCGCGGACGGGGGACAGCCGGCTAACTATGGCTACACCTTC.

The V gene is TRBV11-2, the J gene TRBJ1-1, with D perhaps matching TRBD1 (6 bases). With 4 bases removed from V and 2 bases from J, the gap between germline ends came to 20 bases. The germline gives CDR1 SGHAT, CDR2 FQNNGV. The CDR3 has 17 amino acids. CDR3 sequence (DNA): TGTGCCAGCAGCTCCTCCGAATACAGGGCTTCTAACACTGAAGCTTTCTTT. Protein sequence: CASSSSEYRASNTEAFF.

This clone appeared a few times. The rearrangement joins TRBV15 to TRBJ1-6; D is ambiguous. The germline gives CDR1 LNHNV, CDR2 YYDKDF (reference sequence). This CDR3 spans 14 amino acids. V gave up 0 bases and J gave up 10 bases, with 10 bases separating them. The CDR3 coding sequence is TGTGCCACCAGCAGAGATGTGGAAGGCTCACCCCTCCACTTT. Protein: CATSRDVEGSPLHF. The entire variable domain, with the rest obtained from reference TRBV15 and TRBJ1-6, is as follows: DAMVIQNPRYQVTQFGKPVTLSCSQTLNHNVMYWYQQKSSQAPKLLFHYYDKDFNNEADTPDNFQSRRPNTSFCFLDIRSPGLGDTAMYLCATSRDVEGSPLHFGNGTRLTVT.

The rearrangement uses TRBV7-8 and TRBJ2-5; tentative D call: TRBD2 (7 bases). The CDR3 loop spans 13 amino acids. Germline V gives CDR1 SGHVS, CDR2 FQNEAQ. V was pared by 6 bases and J by 5 bases, with 13 bases between. Written as DNA, the CDR3 is TGTGCCAGCAGGACGGGGGGCAGGGAGACCCAGTACTTC. It is translated as CASRTGGRETQYF.

The rearrangement links TRBV30 to TRBJ2-1, with D hard to call. The CDR3 totals 12 residues. Germline values: CDR1 GTSNPN, CDR2 SVGIG (reference sequence). Trimming removed 5 bases at V and 5 bases at J, with 10 bases between. CDR3 sequence: CAWAYRDNEQFF. The CDR3 region has the DNA TGTGCCTGGGCCTACAGAGACAATGAGCAGTTCTTC. The entire variable domain, with the rest obtained from reference TRBV30 and TRBJ2-1, is as follows: SQTIHQWPATLVQPVGSPLSLECTVEGTSNPNLYWYRQAAGRGLQLLFYSVGIGQISSEVPQNLSASRPQDRQFILSSKKLLLSDSGFYLCAWAYRDNEQFFGPGTRLTVL.

The chain links TRBV5-6 to TRBJ2-1, with 11 bases matching TRBD2. The V gene end was trimmed by 1 base and the J gene end by 7 bases; junction bases not matched to a gene: 7. The CDR3 sequence is 16 residues long. Germline values: CDR1 SGHDT, CDR2 YYEEEE. The CDR3 loop is CASSLPLTSGVNEQFF. CDR3 in DNA: TGTGCCAGCAGCTTGCCACTGACTAGCGGGGTAAATGAGCAGTTCTTC.

By sample share, this clone is medium-sized. The rearrangement links TRBV30 to TRBJ2-4; TRBD2 matches at 12 bases. There are 17 residues in the CDR3. V lost 5 bases and J lost 2; bases outside the gene matches: 10. The germline gives CDR1 GTSNPN, CDR2 SVGIG (reference sequence). Here the CDR3 reads CAWAPGLAGSTKNIQYF. For the CDR3, the DNA is TGTGCCTGGGCTCCCGGACTAGCGGGATCAACCAAAAACATTCAGTACTTC. The variable domain in full, completed from reference TRBV30 and TRBJ2-4, reads SQTIHQWPATLVQPVGSPLSLECTVEGTSNPNLYWYRQAAGRGLQLLFYSVGIGQISSEVPQNLSASRPQDRQFILSSKKLLLSDSGFYLCAWAPGLAGSTKNIQYFGAGTRLSVL.

The rearrangement uses TRBV6-5 and TRBJ1-4; no reliable D call. V lost 4 bases and J 13 bases, leaving 13 bases between the germline ends. Germline CDR1 and CDR2: MNHEY and SVGAGI. The CDR3 runs to 12 residues. CDR3 coding DNA: TGTGCCAGCAGTTCAGGACTCCCACGACTGTTTTTT. Translation gives CASSSGLPRLFF.

The gene calls are TRBV9 and TRBJ1-1; D not resolved. CDR3 length: 15 residues. The germline CDR1 and CDR2 sequences are SGDLS and YYNGEE. Trimming shortened V by 0 bases and J by 1 base, and 10 bases separated the two germline ends. This CDR3 is CASSVGWGENTEAFF. Written as DNA, the CDR3 is TGTGCCAGCAGCGTAGGATGGGGAGAGAACACTGAAGCTTTCTTT.

The gene calls are TRBV27 and TRBJ2-7, with TRBD1 identical over 8 bases. The ends lost 0 bases at V and 3 bases at J; junction bases unmatched: 4. The CDR3 totals 15 residues. CDR1 MNHEY and CDR2 SMNVEV come from the germline V gene (reference sequence). The CDR3 is CASSLSQQGVYEQYF. The CDR3 nucleotides read TGTGCCAGCAGTTTATCGCAACAGGGGGTCTACGAGCAGTACTTC.

DNA of the CDR3: TGTGCCAGCTGGGGACAGGGGGCGGGAGAGCAGTACTTC. Protein product: CASWGQGAGEQYF. The chain has TRBV2 and TRBJ2-7; 12 bases are a match to TRBD1. J gave up 7 bases and V 8 bases, and 6 bases lay outside the gene matches. The CDR3 loop spans 13 amino acids. CDR1 and CDR2 from the germline V gene are SNHLY and FYNNEI.

The V call is TRBV27, the J call TRBJ1-2; weak D call: TRBD1 (5 bases). CDR1 is MNHEY, CDR2 SMNVEV, per germline (reference sequence). Trimming pared 7 bases from V and 8 bases from J, leaving 14 bases between. This CDR3 contains 12 residues. CDR3 coding DNA: TGTGCCAGCAAAACCCCAGGGTTCGGCTACACCTTC. Translating it yields CASKTPGFGYTF.

This chain connects TRBV11-2 to TRBJ2-7, with 9 bases that match TRBD1. Looked up from germline, CDR1 is SGHAT and CDR2 is FQNNGV. This CDR3 comprises 13 residues. V lost 5 bases and J lost 5; bases outside the gene matches: 4. The CDR3 DNA is TGTGCCAGCAGCCCACAGGGGGCAGACGAGCAGTACTTC. It specifies CASSPQGADEQYF.

The chain recombines TRBV11-3 with TRBJ2-7, with D uncertain. Germline V gene data show CDR1 as SGHNT and CDR2 as YENEEA. V lost 5 bases and J 4 bases, leaving 6 bases between the germline ends. The CDR3 spans 11 residues. CDR3: CASSHDYEQYF. In nucleotides, the CDR3 is TGTGCCAGCAGCCATGATTACGAGCAGTACTTC.

The rearrangement joins TRBV5-4 to TRBJ2-1; D not resolved. The germline CDR1 and CDR2 sequences are SGHNT and YYREEE (reference sequence). This CDR3 has 14 amino acids. Trimming took off 3 bases at V and 4 bases at J, with 11 bases between the two ends. CDR3 region: CASSSEWEYNEQFF. The DNA for the CDR3 is TGTGCCAGCAGCTCCGAATGGGAATACAATGAGCAGTTCTTC.

V is TRBV5-5 and J is TRBJ2-7; no firm D call. In germline, CDR1 is SGHKS, CDR2 YYEKEE (reference sequence). V lost 4 bases, J lost 5 bases, and 10 bases lay in between. There are 12 residues in the CDR3. CDR3 loop: CASSPMADEQYF. In DNA, the CDR3 is TGTGCCAGCAGCCCCATGGCGGACGAGCAGTACTTC.